One and the same sample provided the 4 T cell receptor beta chains below, sequenced in a study of Tregs in tolerant kidney transplant recipients. Sequencing used immunoSEQ multiplex PCR; TCRdb keeps in-frame clones, though not all of them. The table lists about 240,000 clones, more than 65% of them singletons. The material sequenced was CD4+ T cells from blood. These receptors came from a human donor in good health.

The chain uses TRBV5-4 and TRBJ2-7; D possibly matches TRBD1 or TRBD2 (5 bases each). Trimming left V 5 bases short and J 0 bases short, with 18 bases between. Germline V lookup: CDR1 SGHNT, CDR2 YYREEE (reference sequence). This CDR3 spans 16 amino acids. The CDR3 nucleotides read TGTGCCAGCAGTGGGGGTGTTAGCGCCATCTCCTACGAGCAGTACTTC. The encoded protein is CASSGGVSAISYEQYF.

The J gene is TRBJ1-1, the V gene TRBV6-5; D is unclear. Germline CDR1 and CDR2: MNHEY and SVGAGI. V lost 2 bases, J lost 1 base, and 11 bases lay in between. This CDR3 region has 15 residues. The CDR3 region has the DNA TGTGCCAGCAGTTACAATAGTCAAGGGAACACTGAAGCTTTCTTT. Protein product: CASSYNSQGNTEAFF.

CDR3 amino acids: CASSPWGGGVSYEQYF. The CDR3, as DNA: TGCGCCAGCAGCCCTTGGGGCGGAGGAGTATCCTACGAGCAGTACTTC. The rearrangement uses TRBV4-1 and TRBJ2-7, with D tentatively TRBD1 or TRBD2 (5 bases each). Germline V gives CDR1 MGHRA, CDR2 YSYEKL. This CDR3 contains 16 residues. V was shortened by 4 bases and J by 1 base, with 17 bases between the two germline ends.

This clone was detected only once. The chain carries TRBV29-1 and TRBJ2-4, with D maybe TRBD1 (5 bases). V was shortened by 4 bases and J by 2 bases, with 12 bases between the two germline ends. This CDR3 contains 14 residues. Germline CDR1 and CDR2: SQVTM and ANQGSEA. CDR3 in amino acids: CSVGLRGTKNIQYF. CDR3 sequence (DNA): TGCAGCGTTGGCCTAAGGGGAACCAAAAACATTCAGTACTTC.